This T cell receptor beta chain was profiled in a study of identical twins. This clonotype was found a few times. Trimming removed 7 bases at V and 0 bases at J, with 12 bases between. Per germline, CDR1 MRHNA and CDR2 SNTAGT. CDR3 length: 14 residues. TCRdb re-analysed the 5' RACE reads in MiXCR, keeping a single row per CDR3 protein. Found here are 550,000 to 700,000 distinct CDR3 sequences, approximately 22% of them singletons; the top ten hold roughly 4%. In addition, the sample was reused for a study of T cells expressing NK-cell markers.

The chain is built from TRBV6-4 and TRBJ1-1; D is uncertain. The sequenced sample consisted of PBMCs. The clonotype originates from a woman younger than 30 in good health. The CDR3 spells CASKRTMVNTEAFF. In DNA form, the CDR3 reads TGTGCCAGCAAAAGGACTATGGTGAACACTGAAGCTTTCTTT.